At least ten counts were recorded for the clone carrying this T cell receptor (beta chain). Its specificity is not known. In each sample, at least 7 million PBMCs were isolated. The sample belongs to a study of blood T cells in healthy people across ages. Primers used in a second PCR of about 7 to 12 cycles were a sample-barcoded 5' primer and a J-beta primer mix. TCRdb used MiXCR to reprocess the 5' RACE reads, holding one entry per CDR3 protein. The top ten clones hold approximately 10% of a sample with about 1.6 million distinct CDR3 sequences, around 36% of them seen once. Overall study findings and caveats: Conclusively comparing naive with antigen-experienced cells was impossible with unsorted PBMCs.

Germline V lookup: CDR1 SQVTM, CDR2 ANQGSEA. The CDR3 sequence is 16 residues long. V lost 6 bases and J lost 6; bases outside the gene matches: 12. Sequencing was carried out using blood. This clonotype was obtained from a woman aged 30 to 39 in good health. This chain uses TRBV29-1 with TRBJ2-1, with TRBD2 matching 12 bases. CDR3 sequence (DNA): TGCAGCGTAAATAAACCGGGACTAGCGGGTTCCAATGAGCAGTTCTTC. This sequence encodes CSVNKPGLAGSNEQFF.